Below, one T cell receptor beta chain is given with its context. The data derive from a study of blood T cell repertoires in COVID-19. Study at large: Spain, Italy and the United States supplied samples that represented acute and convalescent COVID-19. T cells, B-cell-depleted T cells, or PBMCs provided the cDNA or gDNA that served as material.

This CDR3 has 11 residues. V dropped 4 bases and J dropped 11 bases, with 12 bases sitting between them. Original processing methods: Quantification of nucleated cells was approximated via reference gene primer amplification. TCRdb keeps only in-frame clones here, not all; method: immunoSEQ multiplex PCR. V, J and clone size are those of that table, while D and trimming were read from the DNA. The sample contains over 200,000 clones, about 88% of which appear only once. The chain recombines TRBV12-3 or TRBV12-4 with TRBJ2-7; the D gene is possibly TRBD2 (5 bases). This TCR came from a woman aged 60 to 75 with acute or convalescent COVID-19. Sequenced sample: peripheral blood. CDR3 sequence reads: CASSSGVMEYF. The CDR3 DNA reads TGTGCCAGCAGTTCCGGGGTCATGGAGTACTTC.